The clone carrying this T cell receptor (beta chain) was seen a few times. The antigen remains unidentified. Germline trimming cut 5 bases from V and 8 bases from J; bases unmatched to any gene: 7. The CDR3 length is 12 residues. In germline, CDR1 is SGHNT, CDR2 YYREEE (reference sequence). Sequencing used immunoSEQ multiplex PCR; TCRdb keeps in-frame clones, though not all of them. The sample has fewer than 15,000 clones; around 87% are singletons. Each patient experienced a relapse that followed autologous stem cell transplantation, and brentuximab vedotin exposure varied. This record comes from a study of PD-1 blockade in classical Hodgkin lymphoma. Study-wide background: Patients were dosed intravenously with nivolumab at 3 mg/kg every 2 weeks.

Findings and caveats of the study: A reduction in baseline TCR diversity was reportedly seen in newly diagnosed patients relative to healthy donors. After ASCT, patients who started nivolumab under 1 year later were excluded.

This TCR was recovered from a human donor with classical Hodgkin lymphoma. This rearrangement joins TRBV5-4 to TRBJ2-7; 7 nucleotides line up with TRBD1. This specimen consisted of peripheral blood mononuclear cells (PBMCs), obtained at baseline. CDR3 amino acids: CASSWDSEQQYF. The DNA for the CDR3 is TGTGCCAGCAGTTGGGACAGCGAGCAGCAGTACTTC. The complete variable domain, with remaining parts taken from reference TRBV5-4 and TRBJ2-7, reads ETGVTQSPTHLIKTRGQQVTLRCSSQSGHNTVSWYQQALGQGPQFIFQYYREEENGRGNFPPRFSGLQFPNYSSELNVNALELDDSALYLCASSWDSEQQYFGPGTRLTVT.